This TCR beta chain was sequenced in a study of cytomegalovirus exposure and HLA in healthy donors. In the study overall: Within an early data release were 65 million to 90 million unique TCRs drawn from HLA-typed donors.

PCR primers comprised 60 Vbeta and 13 Jbeta primers. Sequenced by immunoSEQ multiplex PCR; TCRdb stores in-frame clones only, minus some. The sample carries fewer than 350,000 clones, roughly 89% recorded once. V was shortened by 2 bases and J by 1 base, with 6 bases between the two germline ends. Germline-derived CDR1 and CDR2 are KGHSH and LQKENI. CDR3 length equals 14 residues. Concerning this clone itself: Its antigen is unknown.

At collection, donors were nominally healthy, but unrecorded immune exposures were probable. The study, taken as a whole, reports: Later analysis showed TCR association rates varying by HLA locus, highest for DRB1 and lowest for HLA-C.

V usage is TRBV18 and J usage is TRBJ2-1; D is ambiguous. The specimen sequenced was PBMCs. This TCR was recovered from a woman aged 18-35 years in good health and CMV-seronegative. CDR3 sequence: CASSPAASYNEQFF. The CDR3 DNA is TGTGCCAGCTCACCAGCGGCTTCCTACAATGAGCAGTTCTTC.